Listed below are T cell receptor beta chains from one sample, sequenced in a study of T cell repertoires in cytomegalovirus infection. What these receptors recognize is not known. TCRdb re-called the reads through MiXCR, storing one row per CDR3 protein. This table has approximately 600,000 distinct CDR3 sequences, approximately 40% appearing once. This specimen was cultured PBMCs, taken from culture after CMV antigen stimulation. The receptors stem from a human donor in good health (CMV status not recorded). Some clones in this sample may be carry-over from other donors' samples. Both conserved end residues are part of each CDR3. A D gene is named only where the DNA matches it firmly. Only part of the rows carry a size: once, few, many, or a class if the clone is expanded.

CDR3: CASSLEGTEDTQYF; DNA: TGTGCCAGCAGCTTGGAAGGGACGGAAGATACGCAGTATTTT; size: NA; J: TRBJ2-3; V: TRBV5-3; D: NA
CDR3: CASTQGAFYEQYF; DNA: TGTGCCAGCACCCAAGGGGCCTTCTACGAGCAGTACTTC; size: few; J: TRBJ2-7; V: TRBV7-2; D: NA
CDR3: CASRKVGDKNIQYF; DNA: TGCGCCAGCAGGAAAGTGGGGGACAAAAACATTCAGTACTTC; size: NA; J: TRBJ2-4; V: TRBV4-3; D: NA
CDR3: CASRGDRGKQETQYF; DNA: TGTGCCAGCAGGGGGGACAGGGGCAAACAAGAGACCCAGTACTTC; size: NA; J: TRBJ2-5; V: TRBV2; D: TRBD1
CDR3: CASSTPSREEQFF; DNA: TGTGCCAGCAGCACCCCCTCTAGGGAGGAGCAGTTCTTC; size: few; J: TRBJ2-1; V: TRBV7-2; D: NA
CDR3: CASSHSGSEQFF; DNA: TGTGCCAGCAGCCATAGTGGGAGTGAGCAGTTCTTC; size: few; J: TRBJ2-1; V: TRBV11-1; D: NA
CDR3: CAISPGTAFQETQYF; DNA: TGTGCCATCAGCCCCGGGACAGCTTTCCAAGAGACCCAGTACTTC; size: NA; J: TRBJ2-5; V: TRBV10-3; D: TRBD1
CDR3: CASSQEPGERADTQYF; DNA: TGTGCCAGCAGCCAAGAACCGGGAGAGCGCGCAGATACGCAGTATTTT; size: once; J: TRBJ2-3; V: TRBV14; D: NA
CDR3: CASSPDRVVNTEAFF; DNA: TGTGCCAGCAGCCCGGACAGGGTAGTGAACACTGAAGCTTTCTTT; size: NA; J: TRBJ1-1; V: TRBV7-8; D: TRBD1
CDR3: CASSQVFDRRVSPLHF; DNA: TGCGCCAGCAGCCAAGTATTTGACAGGAGAGTTTCACCCCTCCACTTT; size: NA; J: TRBJ1-6; V: TRBV4-1; D: NA
CDR3: CSARLAGRRETQYF; DNA: TGCAGTGCGAGACTAGCGGGGAGGCGGGAGACCCAGTACTTC; size: once; J: TRBJ2-5; V: TRBV20-1; D: TRBD2
CDR3: CASSSDRTSGPYEQYF; DNA: TGTGCCAGCAGCTCCGACCGGACTAGCGGACCCTACGAGCAGTACTTC; size: NA; J: TRBJ2-7; V: TRBV7-2; D: TRBD2
CDR3: CASSPYVTGGYNEKLFF; DNA: TGTGCCAGCAGCCCCTATGTCACGGGCGGTTATAATGAAAAACTGTTTTTT; size: few; J: TRBJ1-4; V: TRBV7-6; D: NA
CDR3: CASSIRQGAGNQPQHF; DNA: TGTGCCAGCAGTATAAGACAGGGTGCAGGAAATCAGCCCCAGCATTTT; size: many; J: TRBJ1-5; V: TRBV7-2; D: TRBD1
CDR3: CASRVLRGGHDEQYF; DNA: TGTGCCAGCAGAGTTTTGAGGGGGGGCCACGACGAGCAGTACTTC; size: NA; J: TRBJ2-7; V: TRBV6-1; D: NA
CDR3: CASSPPAGGNQPQHF; DNA: TGTGCCAGCAGTCCCCCGGCAGGGGGTAATCAGCCCCAGCATTTT; size: NA; J: TRBJ1-5; V: TRBV28; D: TRBD1
CDR3: CASSPRGLGEGFEQYF; DNA: TGTGCCAGCAGCCCCCGGGGACTAGGAGAAGGGTTTGAGCAGTACTTC; size: NA; J: TRBJ2-7; V: TRBV7-9; D: TRBD2
CDR3: CASSNGEEFF; DNA: TGTGCCAGCAGCAACGGGGAGGAGTTCTTC; size: NA; J: TRBJ2-1; V: TRBV6-2/TRBV6-3; D: NA
CDR3: CSAQRGAGETQYF; DNA: TGCAGTGCACAACGGGGGGCAGGGGAGACCCAGTACTTC; size: NA; J: TRBJ2-5; V: TRBV20-1; D: NA
CDR3: CASSSSRGETQYF; DNA: TGTGCCAGCAGCTCCTCTCGCGGAGAGACCCAGTACTTC; size: NA; J: TRBJ2-5; V: TRBV7-9; D: NA
CDR3: CASSPDTGYITEAFF; DNA: TGTGCCAGCAGCCCCGATACAGGGTACATTACTGAAGCTTTCTTT; size: many; J: TRBJ1-1; V: TRBV7-2; D: NA
CDR3: CASFTDRGETEAFF; DNA: TGTGCCAGCTTTACCGACAGGGGGGAGACTGAAGCTTTCTTT; size: few; J: TRBJ1-1; V: TRBV7-8; D: TRBD1
CDR3: CASSPQLIGSGSTDTQYF; DNA: TGTGCCAGCAGCCCCCAATTGATTGGTAGCGGGAGCACAGATACGCAGTATTTT; size: NA; J: TRBJ2-3; V: TRBV7-6; D: TRBD2
CDR3: CASTDDRGRNSGNTIYF; DNA: TGTGCCAGCACCGACGACAGGGGGAGGAACTCTGGAAACACCATATATTTT; size: NA; J: TRBJ1-3; V: TRBV12-3/TRBV12-4; D: TRBD1
CDR3: CASSVLEPPYEQYF; DNA: TGTGCCAGCAGTGTACTAGAGCCTCCCTACGAGCAGTACTTC; size: few; J: TRBJ2-7; V: TRBV12-3/TRBV12-4; D: NA
CDR3: CASNPTTGDTEAFF; DNA: TGCGCCAGCAACCCAACAACAGGGGACACTGAAGCTTTCTTT; size: NA; J: TRBJ1-1; V: TRBV5-1; D: TRBD1
CDR3: CSARDLGSLSSYNSPLHF; DNA: TGCAGTGCTAGAGATTTGGGGTCGCTGAGCTCCTATAATTCACCCCTCCACTTT; size: once; J: TRBJ1-6; V: TRBV20-1; D: NA
CDR3: CSASFPSGFYNEQFF; DNA: TGCAGTGCTAGCTTCCCTAGCGGGTTTTACAATGAGCAGTTCTTC; size: few; J: TRBJ2-1; V: TRBV20-1; D: TRBD2
CDR3: CASRTGTSHEQFF; DNA: TGTGCCAGCAGGACCGGGACGTCTCATGAGCAGTTCTTC; size: NA; J: TRBJ2-1; V: TRBV2; D: NA
CDR3: CASSAPGAGWGNEKLFF; DNA: TGTGCCAGCAGCGCACCCGGGGCCGGATGGGGTAATGAAAAACTGTTTTTT; size: NA; J: TRBJ1-4; V: TRBV7-9; D: NA
CDR3: CASSIRGEQFF; DNA: TGTGCCAGCAGCATAAGGGGTGAGCAGTTCTTC; size: NA; J: TRBJ2-1; V: TRBV7-2; D: NA
CDR3: CASNWVFGYTF; DNA: TGTGCCAGCAATTGGGTTTTTGGCTACACCTTC; size: NA; J: TRBJ1-2; V: TRBV2; D: NA
CDR3: CASSSGQGVKEQYF; DNA: TGTGCCAGCAGCTCGGGACAGGGTGTGAAGGAGCAGTACTTC; size: few; J: TRBJ2-7; V: TRBV28; D: TRBD1
CDR3: CASSDLWEGRYEQYF; DNA: TGTGCCAGCAGTGACTTATGGGAGGGTCGGTACGAGCAGTACTTC; size: few; J: TRBJ2-7; V: TRBV6-1; D: TRBD2
CDR3: CASSSPGLMQYF; DNA: TGTGCCAGCAGCTCACCGGGACTAATGCAGTATTTT; size: once; J: TRBJ2-3; V: TRBV11-2; D: TRBD2
CDR3: CASSQDVWTGGGGPTDTQYF; DNA: TGTGCCAGCAGCCAAGACGTCTGGACAGGTGGCGGGGGGCCCACAGATACGCAGTATTTT; size: NA; J: TRBJ2-3; V: TRBV3-1; D: NA
CDR3: CASSFRDSSGNTIYF; DNA: TGTGCCAGCAGCTTCCGGGACAGCTCTGGAAACACCATATATTTT; size: many; J: TRBJ1-3; V: TRBV7-2; D: TRBD1